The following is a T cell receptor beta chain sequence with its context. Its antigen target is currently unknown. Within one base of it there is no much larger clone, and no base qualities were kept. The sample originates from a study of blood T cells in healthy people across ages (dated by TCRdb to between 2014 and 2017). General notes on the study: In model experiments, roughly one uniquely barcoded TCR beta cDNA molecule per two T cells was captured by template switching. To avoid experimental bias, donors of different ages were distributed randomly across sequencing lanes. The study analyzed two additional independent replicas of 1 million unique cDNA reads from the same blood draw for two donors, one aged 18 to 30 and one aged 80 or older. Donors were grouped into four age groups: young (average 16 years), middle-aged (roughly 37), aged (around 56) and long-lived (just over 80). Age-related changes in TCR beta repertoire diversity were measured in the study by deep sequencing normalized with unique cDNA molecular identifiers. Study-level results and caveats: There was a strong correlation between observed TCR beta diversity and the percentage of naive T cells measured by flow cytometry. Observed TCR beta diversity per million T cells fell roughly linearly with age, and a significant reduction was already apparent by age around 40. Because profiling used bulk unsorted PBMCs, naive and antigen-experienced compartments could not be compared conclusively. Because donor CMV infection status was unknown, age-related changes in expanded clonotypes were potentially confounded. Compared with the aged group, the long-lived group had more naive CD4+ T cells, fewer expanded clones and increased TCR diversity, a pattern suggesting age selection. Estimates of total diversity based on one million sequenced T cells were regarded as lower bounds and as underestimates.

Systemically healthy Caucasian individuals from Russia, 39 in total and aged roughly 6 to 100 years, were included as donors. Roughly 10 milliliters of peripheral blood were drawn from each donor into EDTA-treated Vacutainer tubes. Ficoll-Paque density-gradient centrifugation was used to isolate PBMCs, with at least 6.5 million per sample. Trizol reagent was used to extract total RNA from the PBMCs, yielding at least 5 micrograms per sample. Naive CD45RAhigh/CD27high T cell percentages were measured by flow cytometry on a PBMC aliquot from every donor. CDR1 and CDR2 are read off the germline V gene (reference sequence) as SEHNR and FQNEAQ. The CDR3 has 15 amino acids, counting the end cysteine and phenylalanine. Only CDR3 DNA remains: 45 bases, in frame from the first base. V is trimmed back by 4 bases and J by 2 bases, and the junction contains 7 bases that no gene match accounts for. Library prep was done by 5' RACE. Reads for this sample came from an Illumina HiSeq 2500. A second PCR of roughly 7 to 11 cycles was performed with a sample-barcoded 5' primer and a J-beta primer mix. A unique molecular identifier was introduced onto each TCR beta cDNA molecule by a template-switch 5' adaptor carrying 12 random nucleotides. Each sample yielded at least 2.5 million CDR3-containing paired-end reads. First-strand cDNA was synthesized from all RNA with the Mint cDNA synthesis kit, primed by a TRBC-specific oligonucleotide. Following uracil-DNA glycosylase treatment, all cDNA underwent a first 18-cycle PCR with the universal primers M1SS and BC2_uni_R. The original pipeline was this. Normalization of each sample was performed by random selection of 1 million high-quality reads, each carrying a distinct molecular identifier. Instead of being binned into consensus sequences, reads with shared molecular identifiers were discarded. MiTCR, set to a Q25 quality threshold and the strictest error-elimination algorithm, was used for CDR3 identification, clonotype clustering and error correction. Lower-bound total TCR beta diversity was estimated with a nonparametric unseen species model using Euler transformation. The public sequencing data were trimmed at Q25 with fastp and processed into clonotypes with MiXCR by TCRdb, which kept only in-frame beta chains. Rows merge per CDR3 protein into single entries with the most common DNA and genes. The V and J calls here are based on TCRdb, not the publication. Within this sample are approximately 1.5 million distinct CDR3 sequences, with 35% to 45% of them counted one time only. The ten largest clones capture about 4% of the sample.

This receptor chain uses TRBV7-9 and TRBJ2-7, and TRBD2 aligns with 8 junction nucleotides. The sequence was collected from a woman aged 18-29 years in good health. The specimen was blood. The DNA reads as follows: TGTGCCAGCAGCTCCCTTAGCGGGGTCCCCTACGAGCAGTACTTC. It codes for CASSSLSGVPYEQYF.